A single sample gave rise to the 26 T cell receptor beta chains below, sequenced in a study of PD-L1 blockade in urothelial cancer. This table comes from immunoSEQ multiplex PCR, and its TCRdb copy is limited to in-frame clones, with some not included. The sample holds about 51,000 clones, roughly 86% seen once. Stated time point: pretreatment peripheral blood. This material consisted of PBMCs, taken around atezolizumab (anti-PD-L1) treatment. All receptors come from a man aged 55 to 69 with urothelial cancer.

This rearrangement joins TRBV2 to TRBJ2-7; D may be TRBD2 (5 bases). Trimming took 7 bases from V and 0 from J, leaving 13 bases between them. The CDR3 loop spans 14 amino acids. Per germline, CDR1 SNHLY and CDR2 FYNNEI. CDR3 region: CASTSSGSSYEQYF. CDR3 nucleotide sequence: TGTGCCAGCACGTCGAGCGGAAGCTCCTACGAGCAGTACTTC.

The rearrangement links TRBV18 to TRBJ1-4; 8 positions match TRBD1. This CDR3 is 15 amino acids long. The germline V gene has CDR1 KGHSH and CDR2 LQKENI. J was trimmed by 4 bases and V by 4 bases; bases with no gene match: 5. The CDR3 here is CASSRPTGDNEKLFF. CDR3 sequence (DNA): TGTGCCAGCTCACGACCGACAGGGGATAATGAAAAACTGTTTTTT.

This clone was seen more than once but under ten times. The CDR3 bases are TGTGCCAGCAGTTATAGGGACAGGGGTTCTGAAGCTTTCTTT. Its translation: CASSYRDRGSEAFF. The chain links TRBV6-5 to TRBJ1-1, with 10 bases aligning to TRBD1. The V gene's germline CDR1 is MNHEY and CDR2 SVGAGI. With 3 bases clipped from V and 6 bases from J, the junction kept 4 bases outside the gene matches. The CDR3 length is 14 residues.

This clone has only a few counts. This chain links TRBV30 with TRBJ1-5, with 9 nucleotides matching TRBD1. This CDR3 has 15 residues. In germline, CDR1 is GTSNPN, CDR2 SVGIG (reference sequence). The J segment lost 6 bases and the V segment lost 1 base, leaving 7 bases of the junction unmatched. CDR3 sequence (DNA): TGTGCCTGGAGTGACACACAGGGGGCCAGTCAGCCCCAGCATTTT. It yields the protein CAWSDTQGASQPQHF.

The V gene is TRBV5-1, the J gene TRBJ1-5; D gene ambiguous. V lost 0 bases to trimming and J lost 4 bases, with 5 bases between them. Germline assignment: CDR1 SGHRS and CDR2 YFSETQ. This CDR3 region has 13 residues. The CDR3 nucleotides are TGCGCCAGCAGCTTGGCCTTTAATCAGCCCCAGCATTTT. Its translation is CASSLAFNQPQHF.

This clone was picked up one time. The genes are TRBV5-4 and TRBJ2-7, with 8 bases aligning to TRBD1. From germline, CDR1 is SGHNT and CDR2 YYREEE (reference sequence). J lost 1 base, V lost 9 bases, and 6 bases had no gene match. This CDR3 has 13 amino acids. CDR3 sequence reads: CATTRTGSYEQYF. The CDR3 nucleotides are TGTGCCACCACCCGGACAGGGTCCTACGAGCAGTACTTC.

The V gene is TRBV5-1, the J gene TRBJ2-1; 8 nucleotides line up with TRBD1. The J segment lost 6 bases and the V segment lost 5 bases, leaving 13 bases of the junction unmatched. The CDR3 loop spans 16 amino acids. Germline CDR1 SGHRS, CDR2 YFSETQ. The CDR3 is CASSFGRGGTGNEQFF. For the CDR3, the DNA is TGCGCCAGCAGTTTTGGAAGAGGGGGGACAGGCAATGAGCAGTTCTTC. The full variable domain, in which reference TRBV5-1 and TRBJ2-1 provide the parts outside the CDR3, is KAGVTQTPRYLIKTRGQQVTLSCSPISGHRSVSWYQQTPGQGLQFLFEYFSETQRNKGNFPGRFSGRQFSNSRSEMNVSTLELGDSALYLCASSFGRGGTGNEQFFGPGTRLTVL.

The chain joins TRBV5-1 to TRBJ1-4; D is perhaps TRBD1 (6 bases). Trimming removed 3 bases from V and 6 bases from J, with 21 bases in between. This CDR3 region has 17 residues. Germline V lookup: CDR1 SGHRS, CDR2 YFSETQ. In nucleotides, the CDR3 is TGCGCCAGCAGCTGGGGAAAAGGGGGGGCGCAGGATGAAAAACTGTTTTTT. Protein sequence: CASSWGKGGAQDEKLFF. The full variable domain, in which reference TRBV5-1 and TRBJ1-4 provide the parts outside the CDR3, is KAGVTQTPRYLIKTRGQQVTLSCSPISGHRSVSWYQQTPGQGLQFLFEYFSETQRNKGNFPGRFSGRQFSNSRSEMNVSTLELGDSALYLCASSWGKGGAQDEKLFFGSGTQLSVL.

The genes are TRBV4-2 and TRBJ2-3, with a weak D call TRBD2 (7 bases). Trimming removed 2 bases at V and 6 bases at J, with 24 bases between. CDR1 is LGHNA, CDR2 YNFKEQ, per germline. The CDR3 is 18 amino acids. The CDR3 coding sequence is TGTGCCAGCAGCCAACAAGCGACTGGCGGGGGCCATCGGGATACGCAGTATTTT. This encodes CASSQQATGGGHRDTQYF.

The genes are TRBV5-1 and TRBJ2-2; D remains ambiguous. The V end was cut by 4 bases, the J end by 5 bases, with 15 bases between. In germline, CDR1 is SGHRS, CDR2 YFSETQ. The CDR3 length is 15 residues. This CDR3 is CASSNYTRRTGELFF. The CDR3 DNA follows: TGCGCCAGCAGCAATTATACCCGGCGGACCGGGGAGCTGTTTTTT. Full variable domain (outside the CDR3, taken from reference TRBV5-1 and TRBJ2-2): KAGVTQTPRYLIKTRGQQVTLSCSPISGHRSVSWYQQTPGQGLQFLFEYFSETQRNKGNFPGRFSGRQFSNSRSEMNVSTLELGDSALYLCASSNYTRRTGELFFGEGSRLTVL.

The V call is TRBV6-5, the J call TRBJ2-7; 11 bases line up with TRBD2. The CDR3 extends over 15 amino acids. Germline V lookup: CDR1 MNHEY, CDR2 SVGAGI. J lost 3 bases, V lost 4 bases, and 5 bases had no gene match. The CDR3 loop reads CASSLAGGRYYEQYF. The CDR3 DNA reads TGTGCCAGCAGTTTAGCGGGAGGGAGATACTACGAGCAGTACTTC.

This chain joins TRBV5-4 and TRBJ1-1; no clear D gene. Germline loops: CDR1 SGHNT, CDR2 YYREEE (reference sequence). This CDR3 contains 15 residues. V was pared by 4 bases and J by 1 base, with 14 bases between. The DNA for the CDR3 is TGTGCCAGCAGCCCCCGCGTGGGAGAGAACACTGAAGCTTTCTTT. The encoded protein is CASSPRVGENTEAFF. Complete variable domain (other parts from reference TRBV5-4 and TRBJ1-1): ETGVTQSPTHLIKTRGQQVTLRCSSQSGHNTVSWYQQALGQGPQFIFQYYREEENGRGNFPPRFSGLQFPNYSSELNVNALELDDSALYLCASSPRVGENTEAFFGQGTRLTVV.

The CDR3 loop reads CASSLEFGRGPSPLHF. The CDR3 coding sequence is TGTGCCAGCAGCTTGGAGTTTGGCAGGGGGCCTTCACCCCTCCACTTT. The V and J genes are TRBV5-4 and TRBJ1-6; 8 bases map to TRBD1. The germline CDR1 and CDR2 sequences are SGHNT and YYREEE (reference sequence). The CDR3 covers 16 residues. V lost 0 bases, J lost 9 bases, and 8 bases stayed unmatched.

CDR3 nucleotides: TGTGCCTGGAGTGTCACGTTGGGACAGGTTTATGGCTACACCTTC. Protein sequence: CAWSVTLGQVYGYTF. V usage is TRBV30 and J usage is TRBJ1-2; 8 nucleotides align to TRBD1. With 0 bases clipped from V and 5 bases from J, the junction kept 8 bases outside the gene matches. Looked up from germline, CDR1 is GTSNPN and CDR2 is SVGIG (reference sequence). The CDR3 runs 15 residues. Combining the CDR3 with reference TRBV30 and TRBJ1-2 gives the whole variable domain SQTIHQWPATLVQPVGSPLSLECTVEGTSNPNLYWYRQAAGRGLQLLFYSVGIGQISSEVPQNLSASRPQDRQFILSSKKLLLSDSGFYLCAWSVTLGQVYGYTFGSGTRLTVV.

The chain carries TRBV6-6 and TRBJ2-3; TRBD1 matches at 10 bases. The V and J ends lost 8 bases and 5 bases, in that order; junction bases with no gene match: 10. Germline CDR1 is MNHNY and CDR2 is SVGAGI (reference sequence). The CDR3 covers 15 residues. The CDR3 DNA is TGTGCCAGCCGCCAAAGACAGGGGGCATTAGATACGCAGTATTTT. As protein: CASRQRQGALDTQYF.

The gene calls are TRBV18 and TRBJ1-1, with 8 bases matching TRBD1. There are 15 residues in the CDR3. Germline V gene data show CDR1 as KGHSH and CDR2 as LQKENI. Losses at the gene ends were 1 base for V and 5 bases for J; bases not matched to a gene: 6. Here the CDR3 reads CASSPRTGKGTEAFF. The CDR3 region has the DNA TGTGCCAGCTCACCACGGACAGGGAAAGGGACTGAAGCTTTCTTT.

CDR3 DNA sequence: TGTGCCAGCAGCTTAGGAAGCACAGGGGGCAATGAAAAACTGTTTTTT. Its protein product is CASSLGSTGGNEKLFF. This rearrangement joins TRBV7-9 to TRBJ1-4; 9 nucleotides agree with TRBD1. With 1 base clipped from V and 5 bases from J, the junction kept 5 bases outside the gene matches. The length of the CDR3 is 16 residues. The germline V gene has CDR1 SEHNR and CDR2 FQNEAQ (reference sequence).

This rearrangement joins TRBV5-4 to TRBJ2-1, with D possibly being TRBD2 (7 bases). Germline-derived CDR1 and CDR2 are SGHNT and YYREEE (reference sequence). Trimming took off 3 bases at V and 7 bases at J, with 23 bases between the two ends. The CDR3 loop spans 17 amino acids. CDR3 nucleotide sequence: TGTGCCAGCAGCTCCCGTTTACGGGGGGCCTTGGATAATGAGCAGTTCTTC. Translating gives CASSSRLRGALDNEQFF.

This chain uses TRBV29-1 with TRBJ1-1, with no clear D. The V and J ends lost 4 bases and 3 bases respectively, with 12 bases between them. Germline V gene sequence: CDR1 SQVTM, CDR2 ANQGSEA. The CDR3 runs to 13 residues. The CDR3 loop reads CSVAINGDTEAFF. DNA of the CDR3: TGCAGCGTTGCGATTAACGGAGACACTGAAGCTTTCTTT.

This clone was observed once. The chain carries TRBV6-1 and TRBJ1-1; 7 positions match TRBD1. The germline CDR1 and CDR2 sequences are MNHNS and SASEGT. The CDR3 length is 13 residues. The V segment lost 6 bases and the J segment 3 bases; nucleotides outside the gene matches: 4. Here the CDR3 DNA reads TGTGCCAGCAGGGACAGGAGGGACACTGAAGCTTTCTTT. Translated: CASRDRRDTEAFF.

The chain links TRBV13 to TRBJ1-3; 12 bases align to TRBD1. V was clipped by 5 bases and J by 2 bases; unmatched bases: 4. The CDR3 sequence is 16 residues long. Germline CDR1 and CDR2: PRHDT and FYEKMQ (reference sequence). CDR3 coding DNA: TGTGCCAGCAGCACCCGGGACAGGGGGCCTGGAAACACCATATATTTT. It codes for CASSTRDRGPGNTIYF.

The chain is built from TRBV7-2 and TRBJ2-3; 8 positions match TRBD2. This CDR3 has 15 amino acids. J lost 1 base, V lost 1 base, and 1 base had no gene match. CDR1 is SGHTA, CDR2 FQGNSA, per germline. Here the CDR3 DNA reads TGTGCCAGCAGCTTAGGTAGCGGGGGCACAGATACGCAGTATTTT. Amino acids: CASSLGSGGTDTQYF.

The chain recombines TRBV30 with TRBJ2-1, with D maybe TRBD2 (6 bases). CDR3 size: 14 residues. Trimming cost V 4 bases and J 7 bases, with 17 bases left between them. Germline CDR1 GTSNPN, CDR2 SVGIG (reference sequence). The CDR3 sequence: CAWNLGLTRNEQFF. Written as DNA, the CDR3 is TGTGCCTGGAATTTAGGACTGACTAGGAATGAGCAGTTCTTC.

The chain combines TRBV5-1 with TRBJ2-7; D is possibly TRBD2 (6 bases). CDR1 is SGHRS, CDR2 YFSETQ, per germline. This CDR3 spans 16 amino acids. Between the trimmed V and J ends, which lost 0 bases and 7 bases, there was a span of 20 bases. CDR3 sequence reads: CASSLVGGTSMREQYF. As DNA, the CDR3 is TGCGCCAGCAGCTTGGTCGGAGGGACCTCTATGAGGGAGCAGTACTTC.

The chain employs TRBV7-6 and TRBJ2-3, with 15 bases fitting TRBD2. The J segment lost 4 bases and the V segment lost 5 bases, leaving 10 bases of the junction unmatched. Germline CDR1 and CDR2: SGHVS and FNYEAQ. This CDR3 has 18 amino acids. The CDR3 here is CASSPWTSGRAVADTQYF. The CDR3 bases are TGTGCCAGCAGCCCGTGGACTAGCGGGAGGGCCGTGGCAGATACGCAGTATTTT. The full variable domain, rest sourced from reference TRBV7-6 and TRBJ2-3, is GAGVSQSPRYKVTKRGQDVALRCDPISGHVSLYWYRQALGQGPEFLTYFNYEAQQDKSGLPNDRFSAERPEGSISTLTIQRTEQRDSAMYRCASSPWTSGRAVADTQYFGPGTRLTVL.

The J gene is TRBJ1-2, the V gene TRBV19, with 8 bases aligning to TRBD1. Germline V lookup: CDR1 LNHDA, CDR2 SQIVND (reference sequence). CDR3 length equals 16 residues. Unmatched junction bases numbered 10, after V lost 3 bases and J lost 4 bases. The CDR3 nucleotides read TGTGCCAGTAGTATCCAGGGGGCAGGACCCGTCTATGGCTACACCTTC. It is translated as CASSIQGAGPVYGYTF.